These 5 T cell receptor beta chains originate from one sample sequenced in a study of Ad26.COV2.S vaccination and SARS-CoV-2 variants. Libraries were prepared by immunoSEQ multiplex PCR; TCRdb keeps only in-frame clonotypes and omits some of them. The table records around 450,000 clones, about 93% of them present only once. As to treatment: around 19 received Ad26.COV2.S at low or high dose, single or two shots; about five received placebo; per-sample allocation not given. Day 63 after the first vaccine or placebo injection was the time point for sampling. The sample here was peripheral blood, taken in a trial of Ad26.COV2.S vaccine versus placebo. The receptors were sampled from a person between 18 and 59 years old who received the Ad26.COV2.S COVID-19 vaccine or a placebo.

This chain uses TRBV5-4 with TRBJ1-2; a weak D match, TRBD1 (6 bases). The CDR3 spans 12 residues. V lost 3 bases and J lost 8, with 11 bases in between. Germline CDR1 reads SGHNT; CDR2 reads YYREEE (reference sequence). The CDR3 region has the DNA TGTGCCAGCAGCTCCAACAGGGACGGCTACACCTTC. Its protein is CASSSNRDGYTF.

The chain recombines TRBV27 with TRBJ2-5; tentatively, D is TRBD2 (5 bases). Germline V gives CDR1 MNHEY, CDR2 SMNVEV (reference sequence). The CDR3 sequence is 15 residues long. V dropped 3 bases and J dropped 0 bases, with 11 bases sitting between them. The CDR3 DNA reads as TGTGCCAGCAGTTTGCGACCGGGGTACCAAGAGACCCAGTACTTC. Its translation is CASSLRPGYQETQYF.

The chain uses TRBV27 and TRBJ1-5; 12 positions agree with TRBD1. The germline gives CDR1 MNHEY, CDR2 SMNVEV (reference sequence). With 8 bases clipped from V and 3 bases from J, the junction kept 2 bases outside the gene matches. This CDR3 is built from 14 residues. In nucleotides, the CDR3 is TGTGCCAGCTCGGGACAGGGGGCCAATCAGCCCCAGCATTTT. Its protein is CASSGQGANQPQHF.

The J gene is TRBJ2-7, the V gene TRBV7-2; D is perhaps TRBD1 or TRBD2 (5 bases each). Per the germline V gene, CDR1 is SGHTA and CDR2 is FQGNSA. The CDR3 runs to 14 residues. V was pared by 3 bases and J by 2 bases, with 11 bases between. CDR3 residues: CASSFAGTAYEQYF. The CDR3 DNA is TGTGCCAGCAGCTTCGCCGGGACGGCCTACGAGCAGTACTTC.

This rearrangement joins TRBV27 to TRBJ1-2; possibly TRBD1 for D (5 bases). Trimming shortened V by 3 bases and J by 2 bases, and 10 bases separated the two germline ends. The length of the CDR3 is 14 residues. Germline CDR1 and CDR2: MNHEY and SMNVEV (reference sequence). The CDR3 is CASSFTGTNYGYTF. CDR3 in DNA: TGTGCCAGCAGTTTTACAGGAACCAACTATGGCTACACCTTC.